The entry below describes one TCR beta chain. Its antigen is unidentified. CDR3 size: 13 residues. The germline gives CDR1 SQVTM, CDR2 ANQGSEA. V lost 3 bases and J 0 bases, leaving 8 bases between the germline ends. The data belong to a study of OX40 agonist ivuxolimab in advanced cancers. Study details: The patients received agonistic anti-OX40 (CD134) antibody ivuxolimab. Each dose-escalation patient presented with hepatocellular carcinoma, melanoma, renal cell or head and neck cancer.

Whole-study results and caveats: Relative to CD4+, CD8+ T cells held more expanded clones on average.

The data were produced by immunoSEQ multiplex PCR, yet TCRdb's version contains in-frame clones alone and is incomplete. The sample records 35,000 to 40,000 clones, around 82% being singletons. Sequenced material: CD4+ or CD8+ T cells sorted from blood, taken in a trial of the OX40 agonist ivuxolimab. This TCR derives from an adult with an advanced solid tumor such as melanoma, head and neck, liver or kidney cancer. The chain has TRBV29-1 and TRBJ1-1; D perhaps matches TRBD1 (5 bases). The CDR3 loop reads CSVDGRVNTEAFF. CDR3 nucleotides: TGCAGCGTTGACGGCAGGGTGAACACTGAAGCTTTCTTT.